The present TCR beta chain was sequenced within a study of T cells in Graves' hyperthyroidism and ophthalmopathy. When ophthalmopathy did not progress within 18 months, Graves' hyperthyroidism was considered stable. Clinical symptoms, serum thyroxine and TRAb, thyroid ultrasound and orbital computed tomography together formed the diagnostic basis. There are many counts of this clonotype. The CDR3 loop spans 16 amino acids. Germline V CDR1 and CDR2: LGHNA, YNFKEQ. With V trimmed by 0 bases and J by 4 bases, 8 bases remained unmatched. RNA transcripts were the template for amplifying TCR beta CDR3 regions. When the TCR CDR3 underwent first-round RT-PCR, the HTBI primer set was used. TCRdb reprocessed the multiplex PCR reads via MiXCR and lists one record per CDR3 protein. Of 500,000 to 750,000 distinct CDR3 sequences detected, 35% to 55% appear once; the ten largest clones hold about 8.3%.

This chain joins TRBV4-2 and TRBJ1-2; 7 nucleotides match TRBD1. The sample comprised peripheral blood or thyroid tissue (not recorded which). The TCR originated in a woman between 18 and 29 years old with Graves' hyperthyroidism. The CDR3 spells CASSQEAQGSGYGYTF. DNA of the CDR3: TGTGCCAGCAGCCAAGAGGCACAGGGGAGCGGCTATGGCTACACCTTC.